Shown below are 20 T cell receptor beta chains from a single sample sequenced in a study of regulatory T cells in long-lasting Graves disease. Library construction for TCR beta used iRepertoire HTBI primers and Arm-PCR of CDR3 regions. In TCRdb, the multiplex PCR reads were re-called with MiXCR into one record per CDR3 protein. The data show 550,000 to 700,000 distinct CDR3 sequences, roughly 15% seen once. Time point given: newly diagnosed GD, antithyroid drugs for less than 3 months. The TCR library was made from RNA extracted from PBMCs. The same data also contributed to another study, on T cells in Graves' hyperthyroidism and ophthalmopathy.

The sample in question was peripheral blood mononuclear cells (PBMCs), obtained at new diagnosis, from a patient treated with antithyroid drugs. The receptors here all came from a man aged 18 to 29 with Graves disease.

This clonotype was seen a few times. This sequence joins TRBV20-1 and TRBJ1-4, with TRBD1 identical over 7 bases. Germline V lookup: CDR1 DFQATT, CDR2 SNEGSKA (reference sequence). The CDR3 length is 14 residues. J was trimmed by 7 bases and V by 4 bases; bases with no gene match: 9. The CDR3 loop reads CSAIGGGGSEKLFF. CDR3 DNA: TGCAGTGCTATAGGAGGGGGCGGGAGTGAAAAACTGTTTTTT.

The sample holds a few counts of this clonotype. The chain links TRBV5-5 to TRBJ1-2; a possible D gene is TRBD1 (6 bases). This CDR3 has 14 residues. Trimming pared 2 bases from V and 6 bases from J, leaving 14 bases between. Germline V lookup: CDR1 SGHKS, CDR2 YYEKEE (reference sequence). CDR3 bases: TGTGCCAGCAGCTTATTCTCGGGGGCCAATGGCTACACCTTC. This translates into CASSLFSGANGYTF.

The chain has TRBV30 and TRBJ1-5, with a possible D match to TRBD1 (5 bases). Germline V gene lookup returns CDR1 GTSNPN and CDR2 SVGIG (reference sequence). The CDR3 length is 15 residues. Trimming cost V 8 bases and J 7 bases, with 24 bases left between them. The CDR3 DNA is TGTGCCAGTAGTATAGCTAAGGGGACGGGCCAGCCCCAGCATTTT. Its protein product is CASSIAKGTGQPQHF.

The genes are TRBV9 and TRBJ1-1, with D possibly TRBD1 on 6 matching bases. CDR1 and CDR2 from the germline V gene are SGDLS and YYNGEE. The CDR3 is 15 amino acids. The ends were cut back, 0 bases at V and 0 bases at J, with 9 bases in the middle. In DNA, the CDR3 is TGTGCCAGCAGCGTAGAGGGGGGGGTGAACACTGAAGCTTTCTTT. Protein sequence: CASSVEGGVNTEAFF.

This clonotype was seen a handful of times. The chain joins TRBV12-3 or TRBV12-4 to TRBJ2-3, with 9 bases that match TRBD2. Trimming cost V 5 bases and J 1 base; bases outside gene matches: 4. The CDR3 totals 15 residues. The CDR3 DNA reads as TGTGCCAGCAGTAGCGGGAGGTCTGGCACAGATACGCAGTATTTT. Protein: CASSSGRSGTDTQYF.

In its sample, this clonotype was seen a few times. As DNA, the CDR3 is TGTGCCAGTAGTATAGTCCGGCTAGCGGGATCCTACAATGAGCAGTTCTTC. Its translation is CASSIVRLAGSYNEQFF. The chain employs TRBV19 and TRBJ2-1, with 9 bases that match TRBD2. The CDR3 extends over 17 amino acids. Unmatched junction bases numbered 5, after V lost 1 base and J lost 1 base. Germline V gene lookup returns CDR1 LNHDA and CDR2 SQIVND (reference sequence).

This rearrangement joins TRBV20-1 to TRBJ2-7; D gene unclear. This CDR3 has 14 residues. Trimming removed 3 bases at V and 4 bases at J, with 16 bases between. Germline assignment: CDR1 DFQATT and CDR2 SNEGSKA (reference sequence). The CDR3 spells CSASPYLNGYEQYF. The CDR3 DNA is TGCAGTGCTAGCCCCTACCTGAATGGGTACGAGCAGTACTTC.

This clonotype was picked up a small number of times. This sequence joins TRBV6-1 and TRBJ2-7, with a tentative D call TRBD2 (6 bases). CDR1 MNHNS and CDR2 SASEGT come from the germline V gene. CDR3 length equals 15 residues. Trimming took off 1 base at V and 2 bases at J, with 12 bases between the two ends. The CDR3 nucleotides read TGTGCCAGCAGTGAAGAGGTTAGCGGAGCCTACGAGCAGTACTTC. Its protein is CASSEEVSGAYEQYF.

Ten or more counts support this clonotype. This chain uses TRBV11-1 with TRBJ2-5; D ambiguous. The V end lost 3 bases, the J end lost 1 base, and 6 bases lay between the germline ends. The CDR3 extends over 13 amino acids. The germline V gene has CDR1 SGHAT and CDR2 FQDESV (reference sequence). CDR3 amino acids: CASSFGSQETQYF. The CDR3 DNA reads TGTGCCAGCAGCTTTGGCAGCCAAGAGACCCAGTACTTC.

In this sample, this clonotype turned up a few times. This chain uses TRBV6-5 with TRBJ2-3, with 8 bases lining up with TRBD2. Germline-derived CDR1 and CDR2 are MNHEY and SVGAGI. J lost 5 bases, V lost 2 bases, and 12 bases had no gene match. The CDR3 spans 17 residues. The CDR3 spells CASSYKVSGLAGDTQYF. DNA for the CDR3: TGTGCCAGCAGTTACAAAGTGAGCGGGCTAGCGGGAGATACGCAGTATTTT.

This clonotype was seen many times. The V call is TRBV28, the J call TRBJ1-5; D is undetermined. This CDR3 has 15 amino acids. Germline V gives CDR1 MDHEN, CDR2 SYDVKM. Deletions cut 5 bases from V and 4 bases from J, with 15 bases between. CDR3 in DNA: TGTGCCAGCAGTCTTTCTTGGGGATCAAATCAGCCCCAGCATTTT. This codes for CASSLSWGSNQPQHF.

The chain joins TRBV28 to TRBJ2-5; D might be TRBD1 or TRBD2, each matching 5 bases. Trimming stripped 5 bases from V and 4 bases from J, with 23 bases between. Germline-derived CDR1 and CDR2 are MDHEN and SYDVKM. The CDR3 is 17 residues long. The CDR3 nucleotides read TGTGCCAGCAGTAATCCCGCAGGGAACGACGGAGGAGAGACCCAGTACTTC. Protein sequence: CASSNPAGNDGGETQYF.

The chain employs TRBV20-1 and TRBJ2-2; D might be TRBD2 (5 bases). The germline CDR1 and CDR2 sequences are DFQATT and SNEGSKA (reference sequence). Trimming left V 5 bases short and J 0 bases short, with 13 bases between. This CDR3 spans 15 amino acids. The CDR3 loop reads CSAAHEGPNTGELFF. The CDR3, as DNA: TGCAGTGCTGCCCATGAGGGTCCGAACACCGGGGAGCTGTTTTTT.

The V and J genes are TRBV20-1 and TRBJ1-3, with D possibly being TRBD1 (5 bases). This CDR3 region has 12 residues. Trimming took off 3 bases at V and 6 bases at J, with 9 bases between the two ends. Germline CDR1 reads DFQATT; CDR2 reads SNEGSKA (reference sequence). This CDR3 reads CSARATVNTIYF. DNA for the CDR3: TGCAGTGCTAGGGCGACAGTAAACACCATATATTTT.

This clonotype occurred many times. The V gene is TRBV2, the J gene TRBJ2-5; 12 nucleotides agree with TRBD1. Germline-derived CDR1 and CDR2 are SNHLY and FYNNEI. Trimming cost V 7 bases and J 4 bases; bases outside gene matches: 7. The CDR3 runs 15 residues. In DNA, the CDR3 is TGTGCCAGCACCGGGACAGGGGGCGCGATAGAGACCCAGTACTTC. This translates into CASTGTGGAIETQYF.

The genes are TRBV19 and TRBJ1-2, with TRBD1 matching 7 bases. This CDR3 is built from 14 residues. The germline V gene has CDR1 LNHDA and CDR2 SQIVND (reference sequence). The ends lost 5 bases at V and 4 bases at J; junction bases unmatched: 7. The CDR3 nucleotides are TGTGCCAGTAGTTCCCGACAGGGTCTCTATGGCTACACCTTC. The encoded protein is CASSSRQGLYGYTF. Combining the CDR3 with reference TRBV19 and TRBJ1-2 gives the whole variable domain DGGITQSPKYLFRKEGQNVTLSCEQNLNHDAMYWYRQDPGQGLRLIYYSQIVNDFQKGDIAEGYSVSREKKESFPLTVTSAQKNPTAFYLCASSSRQGLYGYTFGSGTRLTVV.

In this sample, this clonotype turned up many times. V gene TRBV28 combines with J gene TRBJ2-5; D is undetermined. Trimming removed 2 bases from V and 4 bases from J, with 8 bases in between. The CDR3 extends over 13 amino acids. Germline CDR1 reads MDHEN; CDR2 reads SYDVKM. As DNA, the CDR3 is TGTGCCAGCAGTTTAAACGTGCGAGAGACCCAGTACTTC. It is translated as CASSLNVRETQYF.

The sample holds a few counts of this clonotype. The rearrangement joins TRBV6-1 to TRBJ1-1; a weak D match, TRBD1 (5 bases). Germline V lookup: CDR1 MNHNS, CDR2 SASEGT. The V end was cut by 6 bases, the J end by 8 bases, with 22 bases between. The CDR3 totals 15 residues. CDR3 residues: CASRIVQGHTVEAFF. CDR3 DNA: TGTGCCAGCAGGATCGTCCAGGGCCACACTGTAGAAGCTTTCTTT.

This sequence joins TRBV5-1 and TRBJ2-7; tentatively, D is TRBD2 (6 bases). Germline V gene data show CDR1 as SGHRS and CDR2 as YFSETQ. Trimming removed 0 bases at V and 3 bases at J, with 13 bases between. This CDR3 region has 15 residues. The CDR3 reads CASSLADGGSYEQYF. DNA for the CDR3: TGCGCCAGCAGCTTGGCCGATGGGGGGAGCTACGAGCAGTACTTC.

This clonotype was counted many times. For the CDR3, the DNA is TGTGCCAGCAGCTTCGGGGGGTCGAACTATGGCTACACCTTC. This translates into CASSFGGSNYGYTF. The chain uses TRBV27 and TRBJ1-2, with a tentative D call TRBD1 (5 bases). The CDR3 sequence is 14 residues long. Trimming removed 6 bases at V and 2 bases at J, with 13 bases between. In germline, CDR1 is MNHEY, CDR2 SMNVEV (reference sequence).